The TCR beta chain described here comes from a study of blood T cell repertoires in COVID-19. Turning to the study itself: Sample material is recorded as cDNA or gDNA derived from T cells, B-cell-depleted T cells, or PBMCs.

Participant age was about 18 to 89 years, and participants resided in 25 or so US areas. Clinical histories supplied by participants themselves formed the basis of cohort assignment. Recovery meant two consecutive negative NP/OP PCR tests, professional clearance, or resolved symptoms. TCRdb keeps only in-frame clones here, not all; method: immunoSEQ multiplex PCR. This table holds 150,000 to 200,000 clones, over 75% found once. The CDR3 totals 13 residues. With 3 bases removed from V and 7 bases from J, the gap between germline ends came to 10 bases. Germline CDR1 is SEHNR and CDR2 is FQNEAQ (reference sequence).

This rearrangement joins TRBV7-9 to TRBJ2-4; maybe TRBD2 (6 bases). This sequence originates from a man aged 35 to 55 who had recovered from COVID-19. The sample consisted of PBMCs or T cells enriched from blood (not recorded which). The CDR3 loop reads CASSFGGTNIQYF. CDR3 sequence (DNA): TGTGCCAGCAGCTTTGGGGGGACGAACATTCAGTACTTC.